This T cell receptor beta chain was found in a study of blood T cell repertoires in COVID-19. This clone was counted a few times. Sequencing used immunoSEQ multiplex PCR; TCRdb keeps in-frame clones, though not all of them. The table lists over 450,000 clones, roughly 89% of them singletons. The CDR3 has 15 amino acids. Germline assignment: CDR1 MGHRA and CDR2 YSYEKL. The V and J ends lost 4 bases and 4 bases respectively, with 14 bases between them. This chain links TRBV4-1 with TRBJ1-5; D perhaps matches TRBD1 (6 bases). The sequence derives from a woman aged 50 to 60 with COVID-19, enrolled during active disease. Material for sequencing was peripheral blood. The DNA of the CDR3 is TGCGCCAGCAGCCGTCTAACAGGGCAGAATCAGCCCCAGCATTTT. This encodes CASSRLTGQNQPQHF.